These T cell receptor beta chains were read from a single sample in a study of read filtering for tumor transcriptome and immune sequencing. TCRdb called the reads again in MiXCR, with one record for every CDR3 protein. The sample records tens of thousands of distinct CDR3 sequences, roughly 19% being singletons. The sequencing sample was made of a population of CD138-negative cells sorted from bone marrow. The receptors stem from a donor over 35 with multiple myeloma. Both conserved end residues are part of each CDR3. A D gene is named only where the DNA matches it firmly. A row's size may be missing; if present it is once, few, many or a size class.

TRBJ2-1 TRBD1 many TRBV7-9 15 CASSLRGQGLDEQFF TGTGCCAGCAGCTTGAGGGGACAGGGGCTCGATGAGCAGTTCTTC
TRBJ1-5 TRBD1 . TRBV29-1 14 CSVETGERGQPQHF TGCAGCGTAGAGACAGGGGAAAGGGGTCAGCCCCAGCATTTT
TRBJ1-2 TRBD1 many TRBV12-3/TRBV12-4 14 CASSRHDREDGYTF TGTGCCAGCAGCCGACACGACAGGGAAGATGGCTACACCTTC
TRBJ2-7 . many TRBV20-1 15 CSARGGGTGRYEQYF TGCAGTGCTAGAGGAGGAGGGACGGGGAGGTACGAGCAGTACTTC
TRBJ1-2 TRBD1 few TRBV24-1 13 CATSGQGADGYTF TGTGCCACCAGCGGACAGGGGGCGGATGGCTACACCTTC
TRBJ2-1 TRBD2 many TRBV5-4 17 CASSYPTAGGFGNEQFF TGTGCCAGCAGCTACCCCACGGCGGGAGGCTTCGGGAATGAGCAGTTCTTC
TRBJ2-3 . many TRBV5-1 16 CASSLHYGRSTDTQYF TGCGCCAGCAGCTTGCATTACGGGCGTAGCACAGATACGCAGTATTTT
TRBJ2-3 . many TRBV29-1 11 CSVLRTDTQYF TGCAGCGTTCTCCGCACAGATACGCAGTATTTT
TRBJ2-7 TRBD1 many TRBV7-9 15 CASSSPGTGTHEQYF TGTGCCAGCAGCTCTCCCGGGACAGGGACCCACGAGCAGTACTTC
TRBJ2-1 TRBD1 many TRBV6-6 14 CASSDRGRYNEQFF TGTGCCAGCAGTGACAGGGGACGCTACAATGAGCAGTTCTTC
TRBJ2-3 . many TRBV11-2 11 CASSFVDTQYF TGTGCCAGCAGCTTCGTAGATACGCAGTATTTT
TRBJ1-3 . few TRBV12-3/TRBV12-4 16 CASSFGAGNSGNTIYF TGTGCCAGCAGTTTCGGTGCAGGGAACTCTGGAAACACCATATATTTT
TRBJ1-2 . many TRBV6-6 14 CASRAPTVRGGYTF TGTGCCAGCAGGGCTCCGACGGTGCGAGGGGGCTACACCTTC
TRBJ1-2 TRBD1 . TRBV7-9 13 CASAPQGADGYTF TGTGCCAGCGCCCCCCAGGGGGCAGATGGCTACACCTTC
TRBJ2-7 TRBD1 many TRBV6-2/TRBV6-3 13 CASSGTGKKEQYF TGTGCCAGCAGCGGGACAGGGAAGAAAGAGCAGTACTTC
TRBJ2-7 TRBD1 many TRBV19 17 CASSTYSGDRVSYEQYF TGTGCCAGTAGTACCTATTCCGGGGACAGGGTCTCCTACGAGCAGTACTTC
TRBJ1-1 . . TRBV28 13 CASSLPGNTEAFF TGTGCCAGCAGTCTGCCGGGGAACACTGAAGCTTTCTTT
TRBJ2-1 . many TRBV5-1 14 CASSLTGPLPEQFF TGCGCCAGCAGCTTAACCGGGCCCCTCCCTGAGCAGTTCTTC
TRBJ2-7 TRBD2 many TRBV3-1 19 CASSLSGLAALASSYEQYF TGTGCCAGCAGCCTTTCGGGACTAGCGGCCTTAGCGAGCTCCTACGAGCAGTACTTC
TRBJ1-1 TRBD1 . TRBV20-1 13 CSASGQGGSGAFF TGCAGTGCTAGCGGACAGGGTGGATCTGGAGCTTTCTTT
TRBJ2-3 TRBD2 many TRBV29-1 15 CSVEPRTSGSDTQYF TGCAGCGTTGAACCCCGGACTAGCGGGAGTGATACGCAGTATTTT
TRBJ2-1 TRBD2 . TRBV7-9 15 CASSPAGGHLNEQFF TGTGCCAGCAGCCCGGCGGGAGGACACCTCAATGAACAGTTCTTC
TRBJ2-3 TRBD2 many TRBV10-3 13 CAIRGEGADTQYF TGTGCCATCAGAGGGGAGGGCGCGGATACGCAGTATTTT
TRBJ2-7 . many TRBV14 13 CASSQGRAYEQYF TGTGCCAGCAGCCAAGGACGGGCCTACGAGCAGTACTTC
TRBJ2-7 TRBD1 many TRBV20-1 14 CSGKTDRKPYEQYF TGCAGTGGGAAAACGGACAGGAAGCCCTACGAGCAGTACTTC
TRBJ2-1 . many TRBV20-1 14 CSVKRDATYNEQFF TGCAGTGTTAAGAGGGACGCGACCTACAATGAGCAGTTCTTC
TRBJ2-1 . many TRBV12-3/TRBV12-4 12 CASSLVYDEQFF TGTGCCAGCAGTTTAGTATATGATGAGCAGTTCTTC
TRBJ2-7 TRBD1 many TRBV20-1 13 CSARTGAAYEQYF TGCAGTGCCAGGACAGGGGCGGCCTACGAGCAGTACTTC
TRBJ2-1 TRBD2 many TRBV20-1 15 CSASPGLAEYNEQFF TGCAGTGCTAGCCCCGGACTAGCGGAATACAATGAGCAGTTCTTC
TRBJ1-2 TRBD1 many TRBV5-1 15 CASSFFGQADYGYTF TGCGCCAGCAGCTTTTTTGGACAGGCCGACTATGGCTACACCTTC
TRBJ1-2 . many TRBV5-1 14 CASNSGQFNYGYTF TGCGCCAGCAACTCTGGACAGTTTAACTATGGCTACACCTTC
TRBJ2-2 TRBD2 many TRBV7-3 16 CASSPAGTSYTGELFF TGTGCCAGCAGCCCGGCCGGGACTAGCTACACCGGGGAGCTGTTTTTT
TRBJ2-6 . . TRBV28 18 CASSSTGRTPSGANVLTF TGTGCCAGCAGTTCGACGGGACGGACCCCCTCTGGGGCCAACGTCCTGACTTTC
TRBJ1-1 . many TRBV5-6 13 CASSFLSRTEAFF TGTGCCAGCAGCTTTTTGTCGAGGACTGAAGCTTTCTTT
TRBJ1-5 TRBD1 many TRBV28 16 CASSFQKGTVNQPQHF TGTGCCAGCAGTTTTCAAAAGGGGACAGTCAATCAGCCCCAGCATTTT
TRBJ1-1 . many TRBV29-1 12 CSVTGTNTEAFF TGCAGCGTTACAGGGACGAACACTGAAGCTTTCTTT
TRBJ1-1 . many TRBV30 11 CAWKSRGEAFF TGTGCCTGGAAGAGTCGGGGTGAAGCTTTCTTT
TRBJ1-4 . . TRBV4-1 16 CASSQEGSGSIEQLFF TGCGCCAGCAGCCAAGAAGGGTCAGGGAGTATTGAACAACTGTTTTTT
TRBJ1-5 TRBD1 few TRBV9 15 CASSPSGTGNQPQHF TGTGCCAGCAGCCCATCCGGGACAGGGAATCAGCCCCAGCATTTT
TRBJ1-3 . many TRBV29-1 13 CSVGPGNGNTIYF TGCAGCGTTGGGCCCGGGAATGGAAACACCATATATTTT
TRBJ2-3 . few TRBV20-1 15 CSARNYGTGTDTQYF TGCAGTGCTAGAAATTACGGCACAGGCACAGATACGCAGTATTTT
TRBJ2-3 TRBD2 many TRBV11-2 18 CASSPSFNLAGHTDTQYF TGTGCCAGCAGCCCGAGCTTCAATCTAGCGGGCCACACAGATACGCAGTATTTT
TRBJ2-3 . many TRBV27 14 CASSLAGLADTQYF TGTGCCAGCAGTTTAGCGGGGTTGGCAGATACGCAGTATTTT
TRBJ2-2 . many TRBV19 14 CASSISENTGELFF TGTGCCAGTAGTATATCAGAGAACACCGGGGAGCTGTTTTTT
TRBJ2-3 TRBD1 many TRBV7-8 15 CASSIYRGNTDTQYF TGTGCCAGCAGCATCTACAGGGGAAACACAGATACGCAGTATTTT